What follows is one T cell receptor beta chain and its context. Its target is unknown. Assay used: immunoSEQ multiplex PCR; TCRdb lists only in-frame clones, some missing. The data show millions of clones, more than 80% seen once. None of the donors, who were healthy HIV-negative adults, had recently had acute infections or vaccinations. Naive CD45RA+ and memory CD45RA-negative subsets were split from CD4+ cells. Between the trimmed V and J ends, which lost 4 bases and 4 bases, there was a span of 14 bases. The CDR3 runs 14 residues. The V gene's germline CDR1 is LNHDA and CDR2 SQIVND (reference sequence). The sample is drawn from a study of shared clonotypes between healthy human individuals. Notes on the study in general: Lower generation probabilities were found for non-shared clonotypes than for those shared by all four donors.

The rearrangement links TRBV19 to TRBJ2-7, with D perhaps matching TRBD1 or TRBD2 (6 bases each). The receptor was derived from a man between 18 and 35 years old in good health. Some clones in this sample may be carry-over from other donors' samples. Source material: naive CD4+ T cells from PBMCs. Sample subset: CD45RA+ positively selected. The CDR3 region is CASSTGRGRYEQYF. CDR3 sequence (DNA): TGTGCCAGTAGTACCGGACGGGGGCGATACGAGCAGTACTTC.